This TCR beta chain came from a study of cytomegalovirus exposure and HLA in healthy donors (dated by TCRdb to between 2016 and 2019). About the study as a whole: An earlier analysis of about 560 of the donors reported 276 Gb of sequence data and 95 million to 120 million unique TCR beta sequences obtained from about 179 million T cells. An early release that covered 640 HLA-typed donors contained about 290 gigabases of sequencing data and 70 million to 100 million unique TCR sequences. Of the roughly 390 genotyped donors, roughly 80% fell in the genetic ancestry cluster associated with self-reported Caucasian donors. The study aimed to test whether signatures of past pathogen exposure could be identified by cataloging public T cell receptors. The study used immunosequencing to profile the T cell repertoires of 670 or so subjects and linked those repertoires to cytomegalovirus serostatus. Besides the first cohort of approximately 670 subjects, a separate validation cohort made up of 120 or so different subjects was used. To predict cytomegalovirus infection status, the study combined high-throughput TCR immunosequencing, statistical association of individual TCRs with disease status, and machine learning. To study patterns of TCR occurrence, a later analysis re-analyzed previously published TCR beta repertoires from around 670 donors and added high-resolution HLA genotyping. In the later analysis, no new phenotypic data were used to find candidate immune exposures; instead, reliance was placed on TCR beta sequences and their occurrence across donors. In an earlier analysis of roughly 580 of the donors, high-throughput TCR beta sequencing was used to judge whether each TCR beta V gene segment behaved as functional or pseudogenic. Alongside the repertoire data, information on donor age, sex, ethnicity and CMV serostatus was compiled. Genome-wide SNP genotypes for about 55% of the roughly 670 donors were used in a later genetic analysis, which treated that subset as a discovery cohort. Every repertoire in the discovery cohort had been generated on one and the same sequencing platform. HLA typing included class I and class II loci at four-digit resolution. The number of donors typed differed by locus, with 629-630 for A, B, C, DRB1 and DQB1, roughly 520 for DQA1, some 570 for DPA1, and over 400 for DPB1. Because of strong linkage in the cohort, four or five DR-DQ haplotypes were treated as single units for association and clustering. Among some 410 genotyped donors of the cohort, an average of around 240,000 unique TCR beta nucleotide sequences were sequenced per donor, roughly 20% of them non-productive.

Findings and caveats that apply to the study as a whole: Across donors, most TCR sequences were observed very rarely, whereas some public TCRs were present in many individuals. In a later analysis, most CMV-associated TCR beta chains were found to appear HLA-restricted, with HLA associations seemingly driven largely by CMV exposure. In an earlier analysis of more than 500 of the donors, most TCR beta V segments appeared in productive rearrangements about 90% or about 30% of the time, broadly matching IMGT annotations. A later genetic analysis reported fewer N-insertions in productive TCRs among donors in an Asian-associated ancestry cluster than the approximately 670-donor mean. Roughly uniform sequencing depth across donors was assumed in presence/absence analyses, although this assumption may not hold. In a later analysis, several top co-occurrence clusters were reported to appear linked to parvovirus B19, influenza, CMV and Epstein-Barr virus. V-gene and J-gene trimming of TCR beta chains was associated with a missense DCLRE1C variant in a later genetic analysis, and the association was replicated in an independent cohort. In a later analysis, HLA-associated TCR beta chains showed more clonal expansion and lower generation probabilities than non-associated chains that were equally common. Because HLA typing was missing for some donors at each locus, association tests included only the typed subset. Because counts were too low, 15 to 20 rarely observed V segments, including chromosome 9 orphons, were excluded from the earlier analysis of 587 of the donors. In both the original and validation cohorts, the classifier was reported to diagnose cytomegalovirus status with high specificity and sensitivity. Assigning TCR associations to individual alleles was difficult when HLA alleles, especially DR and DQ, strongly co-occurred. In a later analysis, the rate of TCR association differed among HLA loci, with DRB1 alleles having the most associated TCRs and HLA-C alleles having the fewest. Specific HLA alleles were associated with 15,000 to 20,000 TCR beta sequences at a false discovery rate of 0.05 in a later analysis. CMV serostatus was the only immune exposure information available for the cohort. Correlated functional status among segregating V segments might reflect linkage disequilibrium, but an unknown experimental factor could not be ruled out. The study gave a list of under 200 TCR beta chains associated with cytomegalovirus. The authors suggested that the approach could potentially be extended to other disease states and immunological phenotypes. In vitro tests confirmed that a few of the cytomegalovirus-associated TCR beta chains recognize cytomegalovirus antigens. The sequencing pipeline was judged likely to have produced a cluster of highly shared sequence variants as a technical artifact. The 87-base-pair reads could not distinguish some IMGT-functional V segments, including TRBV6-2 and TRBV6-3, so those segments were excluded. A further reported finding was that TCR beta sequences accurately predicted the HLA-A and HLA-B alleles for most subjects in the first cohort. Only TCR beta chains were sequenced in this cohort, and the absence of alpha or paired-chain data limited detectable features.

The cohort comprised several hundred healthy bone marrow donors. At the time of sampling, all cohort members were nominally healthy, though unrecorded immune exposures were likely present. The donor tested CMV seronegative, placing the donor among the 352 seronegative members of the cohort. Each donor provided a peripheral blood sample, and peripheral blood mononuclear cells were used for TCR beta sequencing. The Qiagen DNeasy Blood Extraction Kit was used to extract genomic DNA from the blood cell samples. Preparation of the library involved the immunoSEQ multiplex PCR assay. A mixture of 60 forward primers for TCR Vbeta segments and 13 reverse primers for TCR Jbeta segments was used in the multiplex PCR. A multiplex PCR assay on genomic DNA amplified the CDR3 region of rearranged TCR beta genes. Amplified TCR beta libraries were sequenced as 87-base-pair reads on the Illumina HiSeq System. In the original analysis: Across the 500 to 750 repertoires, a later analysis counted approximately 83 million unique TCR beta chains, roughly 11 million of which were shared by at least two donors. Raw reads were error-corrected and collapsed into unique sequences with a nearest-neighbor algorithm that merged closely related sequences to remove PCR and sequencing errors. To assign V, D and J gene segments, CDR3 sequences were aligned to IMGT reference sequences. Each retained sequence needed at least a six-nucleotide match to both a V gene segment and a J gene segment. A rearrangement counted as productive if the CDR3 had no stop codons and remained in frame with V and J, and every other rearrangement counted as non-productive. CDR3 was defined according to IMGT convention as the region running from the second conserved V-encoded cysteine to the conserved J-encoded phenylalanine. The earlier analysis of roughly 590 of the donors excluded sequences that lacked an unambiguous match to a single V gene segment. In an earlier analysis of some 590 of the donors, a V segment was called functional when productive rearrangements were above 56.7%, and segregating when the standard deviation between donors exceeded 5%. A statistical classification framework was built for diagnosing cytomegalovirus status from the catalog of TCR beta chain sequences. In a later analysis, V and J genes were assigned by comparing TCR nucleotide sequences against IMGT/GENE-DB human TR gene sequences. A later analysis assigned CDR3 sequences and most-parsimonious VDJ recombination scenarios with the TCRdist pipeline. In a later analysis, each TCR beta chain was defined by its CDR3 amino acid sequence together with its V-gene family, and reads without a unique V-gene family were excluded. To address suspected cross-contamination and a sequencing artifact, a later analysis removed approximately 590 highly shared, low-generation-probability nucleotide sequences. In a later analysis, a clonal expansion index for each public chain was calculated from normalized within-repertoire ranks of inferred template counts. Generation probabilities in a later analysis came from a VDJ recombination model fitted to out-of-frame rearrangements, and those results were checked against IGoR. Hypergeometric tests were used in a later analysis to score TCR-TCR, TCR-HLA and TCR-CMV co-occurrence, with a repertoire-size bias correction applied to the TCR pairs. To estimate false discovery rates, a later analysis permuted the HLA or CMV assignments 20 times. In a later analysis, co-occurring TCRs were grouped using DBSCAN, and TCRdist sequence similarity was added for clustering within HLA-allele-positive subsets. For co-occurrence clustering, repertoires with fewer than 30,000 or more than 120,000 public chains were excluded, along with a handful of repertoires with anomalous nucleotide sharing. TCRdb retrieved this table from immuneACCESS and kept in-frame rearrangements only. Not all clones are present; in checked studies, unresolved V genes account for under half, and no reason is known for the remainder. The DNA gave D and trimming, while V, J and clone size come from that table. This sample is represented by 160,000 or so clones; 71% of them were singletons. Over 2.5% of the sample belongs to the ten largest clones.

About this clone: Its cognate antigen has yet to be identified. No base quality information exists; no much larger clone differs at one position.

The germline V gene (reference sequence) yields LNHDA for CDR1 and SQIVND for CDR2. Between the V and J ends, shortened by 5 bases and 0 bases respectively, the junction contains 14 bases. The CDR3 contains 15 residues, cysteine and phenylalanine counted. The retained sequence is limited to the CDR3, 45 bases, with the frame set at the first base. This clonotype originated in a woman between 25 and 40 years old in good health and CMV-seronegative. The sample was PBMCs. The sequence joins TRBV19 to TRBJ2-7; tentative D gene TRBD1, with 6 bases matching. The nucleotide sequence reads TGTGCCAGTAGTCCCTGGACAGTACCCTCCTACGAGCAGTACTTC. The translation is CASSPWTVPSYEQYF.